This TCR beta chain was retrieved from a study of response to subunit inactivated influenza vaccine. Regarding the study as a whole: Few new T cells, the authors suggested, are recruited by each seasonal influenza vaccination.

This clonotype came up a few times. Its antigen is not known. Using its own MiXCR run on the RT-PCR reads, TCRdb lists one record per CDR3 protein. This table has about 240,000 distinct CDR3 sequences, 9% to 15% appearing once. The material sequenced was non-naive T cells sorted from PBMCs, taken 14 to 15 days before vaccination. The sequence derives from a man over 45 who received an inactivated influenza vaccine.

In nucleotides, the CDR3 is TGTGCCAGCAGTCACAGGGACGAGCAGTACTTC. It translates to CASSHRDEQYF. The V gene is TRBV11-2, the J gene TRBJ2-7, with D possibly TRBD1 on 6 matching bases. V dropped 6 bases and J dropped 5 bases, with 8 bases sitting between them. The CDR3 spans 11 residues. The germline V gene encodes CDR1 SGHAT and CDR2 FQNNGV.